This paragraph reports one TCR beta chain. No antigen is known for it. This clone may be a read error of a much larger clone one base away. Preparing the TCRbeta library involved the use of unique molecular identifiers. TCRdb analysed the PCR reads with MiXCR anew, one entry per CDR3 protein. Among roughly 300,000 distinct CDR3 sequences listed, under 14% were seen once. The entry originates in a study of T-cell reconstitution after alpha-beta-depleted transplantation in children. Study-level results: Where some patients showed high TCRbeta diversity at day 60, it came from recipient T cells and thymic progenitors that had survived. T-cell counts and diversity at one year post-transplant came mainly from newly produced T cells. The origin of alpha-beta T cells about two months after transplant was reportedly several hundred expanded graft clones.

This CDR3 is built from 16 residues. Germline V gene lookup returns CDR1 DFQATT and CDR2 SNEGSKA (reference sequence). The sequence was obtained from a male patient aged 2 to 10 who had a stem cell transplant for chronic granulomatous disease, so the T cells may come from the graft donor. The sample consisted of peripheral blood, taken 180 days after TCRalphabeta/CD19-depleted stem cell transplant. The chain is built from TRBV20-1 and TRBJ1-5, with D maybe TRBD1 (5 bases). The DNA of the CDR3 is TGCTGTGCTAGAGGAGGACACAGCTATAGCAATCAGCCCCAGCATTTT. The encoded protein is CCARGGHSYSNQPQHF.